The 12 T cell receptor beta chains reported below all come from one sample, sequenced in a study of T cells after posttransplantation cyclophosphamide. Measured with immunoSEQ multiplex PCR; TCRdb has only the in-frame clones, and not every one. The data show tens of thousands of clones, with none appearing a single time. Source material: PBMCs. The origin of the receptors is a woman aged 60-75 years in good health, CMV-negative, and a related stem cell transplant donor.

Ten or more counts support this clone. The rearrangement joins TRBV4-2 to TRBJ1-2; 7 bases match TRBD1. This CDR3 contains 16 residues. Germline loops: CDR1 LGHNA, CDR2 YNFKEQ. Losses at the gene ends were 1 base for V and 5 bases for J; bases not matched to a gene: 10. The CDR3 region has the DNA TGTGCCAGCAGCCAAGTCGGGGGGGACAGCGTTTATGGCTACACCTTC. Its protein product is CASSQVGGDSVYGYTF.

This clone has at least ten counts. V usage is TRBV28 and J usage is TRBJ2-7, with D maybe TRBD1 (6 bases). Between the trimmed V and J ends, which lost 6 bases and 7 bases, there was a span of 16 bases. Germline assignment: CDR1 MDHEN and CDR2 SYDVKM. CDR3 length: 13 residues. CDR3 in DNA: TGTGCCAGCAGCCCGGGACACCCTGGGGAGCAGTACTTC. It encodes CASSPGHPGEQYF. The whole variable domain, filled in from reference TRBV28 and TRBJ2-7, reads DVKVTQSSRYLVKRTGEKVFLECVQDMDHENMFWYRQDPGLGLRLIYFSYDVKMKEKGDIPEGYSVSREKKERFSLILESASTNQTSMYLCASSPGHPGEQYFGPGTRLTVT.

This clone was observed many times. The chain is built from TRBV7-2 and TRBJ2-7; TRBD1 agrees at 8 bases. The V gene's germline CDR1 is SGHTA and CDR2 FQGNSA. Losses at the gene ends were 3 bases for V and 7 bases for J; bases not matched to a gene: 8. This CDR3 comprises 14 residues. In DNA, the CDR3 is TGTGCCAGCAGCTTTGGACAGGGAAATACGGAGCAGTACGTC. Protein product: CASSFGQGNTEQYV.

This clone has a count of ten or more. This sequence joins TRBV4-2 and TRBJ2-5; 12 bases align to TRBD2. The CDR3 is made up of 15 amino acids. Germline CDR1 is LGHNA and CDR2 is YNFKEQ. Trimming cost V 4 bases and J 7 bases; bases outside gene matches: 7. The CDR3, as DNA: TGTGCCAGCAGCCTACTAGCGGGAGGTGAAGGGACCCAGTACTTC. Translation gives CASSLLAGGEGTQYF.

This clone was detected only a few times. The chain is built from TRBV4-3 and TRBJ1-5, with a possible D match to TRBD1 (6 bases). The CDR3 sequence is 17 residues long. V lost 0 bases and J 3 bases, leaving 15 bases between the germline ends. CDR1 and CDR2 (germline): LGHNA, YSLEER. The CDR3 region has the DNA TGCGCCAGCAGCCAAGATCTGAGGGGGGGGCCCAATCAGCCCCAGCATTTT. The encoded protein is CASSQDLRGGPNQPQHF.

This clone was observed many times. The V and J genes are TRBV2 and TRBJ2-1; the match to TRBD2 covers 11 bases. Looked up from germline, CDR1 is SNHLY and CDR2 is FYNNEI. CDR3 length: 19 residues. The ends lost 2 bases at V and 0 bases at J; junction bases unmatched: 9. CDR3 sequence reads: CASSELGSGRVSSYNEQFF. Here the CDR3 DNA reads TGTGCCAGCAGTGAATTGGGTAGCGGGAGGGTTAGCTCCTACAATGAGCAGTTCTTC.

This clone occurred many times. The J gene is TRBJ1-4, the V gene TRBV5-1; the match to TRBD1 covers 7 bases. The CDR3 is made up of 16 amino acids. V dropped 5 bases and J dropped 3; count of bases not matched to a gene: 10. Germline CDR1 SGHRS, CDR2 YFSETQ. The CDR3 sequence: CASRATSGTANEKLFF. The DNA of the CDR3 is TGCGCCAGCAGAGCAACCTCCGGGACAGCTAATGAAAAACTGTTTTTT.

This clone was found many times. This CDR3 is CSSRTGFADGYTF. Here the CDR3 DNA reads TGCAGCTCACGGACAGGGTTTGCCGATGGCTACACCTTC. The chain is built from TRBV29-1 and TRBJ1-2, with 8 bases fitting TRBD1. This CDR3 is built from 13 residues. V shed 8 bases and J 6 bases; nucleotides not matched to a gene: 11. Germline CDR1 and CDR2: SQVTM and ANQGSEA. Complete variable domain (other parts from reference TRBV29-1 and TRBJ1-2): SAVISQKPSRDICQRGTSLTIQCQVDSQVTMMFWYRQQPGQSLTLIATANQGSEATYESGFVIDKFPISRPNLTFSTLTVSNMSPEDSSIYLCSSRTGFADGYTFGSGTRLTVV.

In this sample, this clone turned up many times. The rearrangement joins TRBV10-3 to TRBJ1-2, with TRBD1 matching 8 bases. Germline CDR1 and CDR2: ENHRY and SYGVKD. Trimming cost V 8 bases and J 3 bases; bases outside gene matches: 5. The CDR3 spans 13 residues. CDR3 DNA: TGTGCCATCGCAGGGGGCGCAGACTATGGCTACACCTTC. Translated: CAIAGGADYGYTF.

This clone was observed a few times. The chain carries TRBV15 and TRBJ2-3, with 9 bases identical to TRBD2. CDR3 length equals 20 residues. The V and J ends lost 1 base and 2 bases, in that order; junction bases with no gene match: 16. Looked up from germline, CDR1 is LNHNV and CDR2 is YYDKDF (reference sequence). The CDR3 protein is CATSRVWGSGTSKYTDTQYF. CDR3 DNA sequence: TGTGCCACCAGCAGAGTCTGGGGCTCCGGGACTAGCAAGTACACAGATACGCAGTATTTT.

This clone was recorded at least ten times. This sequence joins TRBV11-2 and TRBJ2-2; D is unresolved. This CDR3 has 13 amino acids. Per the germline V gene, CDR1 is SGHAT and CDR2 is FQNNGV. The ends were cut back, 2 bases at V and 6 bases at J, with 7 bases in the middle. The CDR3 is CASSLSLAGELFF. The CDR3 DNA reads TGTGCCAGCAGCTTAAGCTTGGCCGGGGAGCTGTTTTTT. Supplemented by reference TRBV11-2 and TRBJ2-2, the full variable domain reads EAGVAQSPRYKIIEKRQSVAFWCNPISGHATLYWYQQILGQGPKLLIQFQNNGVVDDSQLPKDRFSAERLKGVDSTLKIQPAKLEDSAVYLCASSLSLAGELFFGEGSRLTVL.

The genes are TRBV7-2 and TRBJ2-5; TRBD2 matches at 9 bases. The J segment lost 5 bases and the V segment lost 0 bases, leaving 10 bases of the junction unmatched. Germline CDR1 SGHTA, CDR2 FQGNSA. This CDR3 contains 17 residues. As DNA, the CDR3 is TGTGCCAGCAGCTTAGCAACCAAGACTAGCGGAGGGGAGACCCAGTACTTC. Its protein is CASSLATKTSGGETQYF.